These 19 T cell receptor beta chains were all obtained from the same sample, sequenced in a study of shared clonotypes between healthy human individuals. Here immunoSEQ multiplex PCR was the method, and the copy in TCRdb shows in-frame clones only, minus some. The sample yields over 400,000 clones, approximately 95% seen once. Sequenced input: naive CD4+ T cells sorted from blood. Subset of the sample: CD45RA+ positively selected. Receptors were obtained from a woman in her 30s in good health.

This clone was detected once. The CDR3 is CASRVRGLSGTEAFF. The CDR3 bases are TGTGCCAGCAGAGTAAGAGGCTTGAGTGGCACTGAAGCTTTCTTT. The chain is built from TRBV6-5 and TRBJ1-1; no clear D gene. Trimming shortened V by 6 bases and J by 4 bases, and 18 bases separated the two germline ends. The CDR3 length is 15 residues. CDR1 is MNHEY, CDR2 SVGAGI, per germline.

The chain carries TRBV4-1 and TRBJ1-3, with D perhaps matching TRBD1 (5 bases). Deletions cut 1 base from V and 0 bases from J, with 10 bases between. The CDR3 totals 16 residues. Germline CDR1 is MGHRA and CDR2 is YSYEKL. The CDR3 DNA is TGCGCCAGCAGCCAAGTTTGGGGGATCTCTGGAAACACCATATATTTT. The encoded protein is CASSQVWGISGNTIYF.

The gene calls are TRBV2 and TRBJ1-2; 7 bases are shared with TRBD1. With V trimmed by 6 bases and J by 6 bases, 7 bases remained unmatched. The CDR3 extends over 13 amino acids. Germline loops: CDR1 SNHLY, CDR2 FYNNEI. CDR3 in amino acids: CASRVAQGNGYTF. The CDR3 DNA sequence: TGTGCCAGCAGGGTCGCACAGGGGAATGGCTACACCTTC.

This chain links TRBV7-8 with TRBJ2-7; 8 bases are a match to TRBD2. Per germline, CDR1 SGHVS and CDR2 FQNEAQ. This CDR3 has 15 residues. The ends lost 5 bases at V and 6 bases at J; junction bases unmatched: 12. The CDR3 region is CASSPWREVRREQYF. The CDR3 DNA sequence: TGTGCCAGCAGCCCATGGCGGGAGGTTCGACGCGAGCAGTACTTC.

The V call is TRBV9, the J call TRBJ2-2, with 12 bases matching TRBD2. Germline V gene sequence: CDR1 SGDLS, CDR2 YYNGEE. The CDR3 spans 16 residues. The ends lost 0 bases at V and 3 bases at J; junction bases unmatched: 0. CDR3 sequence (DNA): TGTGCCAGCAGCGTAGGACTAGCGGGGGACACCGGGGAGCTGTTTTTT. As protein: CASSVGLAGDTGELFF.

This chain links TRBV28 with TRBJ2-7; TRBD2 is a possible D gene (6 bases). Looked up from germline, CDR1 is MDHEN and CDR2 is SYDVKM. CDR3 length: 18 amino acids. Trimming stripped 6 bases from V and 5 bases from J, with 29 bases between. The CDR3 bases are TGTGCCAGCAGGAGTGCTATCGGGGGAGAAACATGGAAGGACGAGCAGTACTTC. Amino acid sequence: CASRSAIGGETWKDEQYF.

This chain joins TRBV21-1 and TRBJ2-7; TRBD2 is the table's D call and was not checked against the DNA. TRBV21-1 is noted as a pseudogene. This CDR3 spans 15 amino acids. The CDR3 loop reads CASIYWTSLSYEQYF. CDR3 DNA sequence: TGTGCCAGCATTTATTGGACTTCTCTCTCCTACGAGCAGTACTTC.

The chain couples TRBV28 to TRBJ2-5; 10 bases map to TRBD1. Germline V gene data show CDR1 as MDHEN and CDR2 as SYDVKM. The CDR3 length is 16 residues. With 6 bases clipped from V and 6 bases from J, the junction kept 13 bases outside the gene matches. Here the CDR3 reads CASSPPGQGRRKTQYF. The DNA of the CDR3 is TGTGCCAGCAGCCCACCGGGACAGGGGCGGCGGAAGACCCAGTACTTC.

This sequence joins TRBV7-3 and TRBJ2-3; D unclear. Trimming shortened V by 3 bases and J by 5 bases, and 9 bases separated the two germline ends. The CDR3 extends over 13 amino acids. From germline, CDR1 is SGHTA and CDR2 FQGTGA. The CDR3 reads CASSLRWEDTQYF. In DNA form, the CDR3 reads TGTGCCAGCAGCTTGAGGTGGGAAGATACGCAGTATTTT. Full variable domain (missing parts from reference TRBV7-3 and TRBJ2-3): GAGVSQTPSNKVTEKGKYVELRCDPISGHTALYWYRQSLGQGPEFLIYFQGTGAADDSGLPNDRFFAVRPEGSVSTLKIQRTERGDSAVYLCASSLRWEDTQYFGPGTRLTVL.

The V gene is TRBV7-2, the J gene TRBJ2-7; 8 bases are a match to TRBD2. V gave up 2 bases and J gave up 3 bases; unmatched junction bases: 6. The CDR3 runs 15 residues. Germline loops: CDR1 SGHTA, CDR2 FQGNSA. The CDR3 nucleotides read TGTGCCAGCAGCTTAAGAGCGGGAGTTCACTACGAGCAGTACTTC. Its protein is CASSLRAGVHYEQYF.

CDR3 DNA: TGCGCCAGCACCGGTGGGGGGGAGGATACGCAGTATTTT. It specifies CASTGGGEDTQYF. The rearrangement links TRBV10-1 to TRBJ2-3; 7 positions agree with TRBD2. The CDR3 runs to 13 residues. V lost 7 bases, J lost 6 bases, and 7 bases stayed unmatched. Germline V lookup: CDR1 WNHNN, CDR2 SYGVQD (reference sequence).

The rearrangement joins TRBV15 to TRBJ2-6; D not certain. Trimming stripped 5 bases from V and 4 bases from J, with 6 bases between. This CDR3 is 13 amino acids long. Germline V gene sequence: CDR1 LNHNV, CDR2 YYDKDF (reference sequence). For the CDR3, the DNA is TGTGCCACCAGCTCCGGAGGGGCCAACGTCCTGACTTTC. It codes for CATSSGGANVLTF.

This clone was seen once. The chain carries TRBV7-2 and TRBJ2-1; 10 bases agree with TRBD2. This CDR3 contains 16 residues. With 1 base clipped from V and 7 bases from J, the junction kept 7 bases outside the gene matches. Germline CDR1 and CDR2: SGHTA and FQGNSA. CDR3 sequence: CASSLGVSGRLNEQFF. CDR3 sequence (DNA): TGTGCCAGCAGCTTAGGTGTTAGCGGGAGGTTAAATGAGCAGTTCTTC.

This chain connects TRBV7-9 to TRBJ1-4; no reliable D call. Germline V gene lookup returns CDR1 SEHNR and CDR2 FQNEAQ (reference sequence). Deletions cut 5 bases from V and 0 bases from J, with 16 bases between. CDR3 length: 17 residues. Here the CDR3 DNA reads TGTGCCAGCAGCCGCTTCCTAGATTTTGCAACTAATGAAAAACTGTTTTTT. Its protein is CASSRFLDFATNEKLFF.

The chain combines TRBV5-6 with TRBJ1-1; TRBD1 might be the D (6 bases). The V end lost 3 bases, the J end lost 5 bases, and 17 bases lay between the germline ends. The V gene's germline CDR1 is SGHDT and CDR2 YYEEEE. The CDR3 is 15 amino acids. The CDR3 loop is CASSYRPGGRTEAFF. The CDR3 nucleotides are TGTGCCAGCAGCTACCGACCGGGGGGCCGGACTGAAGCTTTCTTT.

This chain connects TRBV28 to TRBJ2-7; the D is unclear. The CDR3 consists of 13 residues. Trimming took off 5 bases at V and 6 bases at J, with 14 bases between the two ends. CDR1 is MDHEN, CDR2 SYDVKM, per germline. CDR3 region: CASSPPWQSEQYF. The CDR3 bases are TGTGCCAGCAGTCCCCCGTGGCAGAGCGAGCAGTACTTC. Complete variable domain (other parts from reference TRBV28 and TRBJ2-7): DVKVTQSSRYLVKRTGEKVFLECVQDMDHENMFWYRQDPGLGLRLIYFSYDVKMKEKGDIPEGYSVSREKKERFSLILESASTNQTSMYLCASSPPWQSEQYFGPGTRLTVT.

The chain employs TRBV11-2 and TRBJ2-7; 9 positions match TRBD2. Unmatched junction bases numbered 8, after V lost 8 bases and J lost 0 bases. The V gene's germline CDR1 is SGHAT and CDR2 FQNNGV. The CDR3 extends over 15 amino acids. For the CDR3, the DNA is TGTGCCAGCGGTAGGGTAGCGGGAGCCTCCTACGAGCAGTACTTC. Its translation: CASGRVAGASYEQYF.

V is TRBV28 and J is TRBJ1-3; TRBD1 might be the D (5 bases). This CDR3 comprises 15 residues. Trimming pared 6 bases from V and 0 bases from J, leaving 12 bases between. Germline V gene lookup returns CDR1 MDHEN and CDR2 SYDVKM. CDR3 loop: CASSEGSLSGNTIYF. The CDR3 DNA sequence: TGTGCCAGCAGCGAGGGGTCCCTCTCTGGAAACACCATATATTTT.

The chain joins TRBV5-1 to TRBJ1-3; D may be TRBD1 (5 bases). Trimming shortened V by 4 bases and J by 0 bases, and 11 bases separated the two germline ends. Germline V gives CDR1 SGHRS, CDR2 YFSETQ. This CDR3 is 15 amino acids long. The CDR3 bases are TGCGCCAGCAGCGGAGGGACTTTCTCTGGAAACACCATATATTTT. Its protein is CASSGGTFSGNTIYF.